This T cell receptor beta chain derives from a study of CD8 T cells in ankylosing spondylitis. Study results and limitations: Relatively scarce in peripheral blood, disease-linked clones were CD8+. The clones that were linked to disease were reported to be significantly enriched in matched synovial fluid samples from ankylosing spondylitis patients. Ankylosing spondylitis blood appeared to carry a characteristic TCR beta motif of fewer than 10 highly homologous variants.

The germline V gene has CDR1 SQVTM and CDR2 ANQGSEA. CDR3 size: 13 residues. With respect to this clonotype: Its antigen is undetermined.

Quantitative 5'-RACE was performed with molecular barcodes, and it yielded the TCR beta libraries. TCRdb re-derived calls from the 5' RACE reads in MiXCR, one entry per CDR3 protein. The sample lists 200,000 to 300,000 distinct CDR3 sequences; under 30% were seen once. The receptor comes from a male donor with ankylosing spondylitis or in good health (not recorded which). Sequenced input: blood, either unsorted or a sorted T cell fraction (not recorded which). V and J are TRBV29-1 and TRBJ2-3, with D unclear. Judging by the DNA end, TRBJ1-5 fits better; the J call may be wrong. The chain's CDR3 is CSVGGRYTDTQHF. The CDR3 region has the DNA TGCAGCGTTGGTGGCAGATACACAGATACGCAGCATTTT.